This T cell receptor (beta chain) was identified in a study of blood T cell repertoires in COVID-19. CDR1 and CDR2 (germline): PRHDT, FYEKMQ (reference sequence). The trim removed 4 bases at V and 2 bases at J, leaving 14 bases unmatched. The CDR3 consists of 19 residues. Some clones are missing from TCRdb's copy, which holds only in-frame ones; the method was immunoSEQ multiplex PCR. The table has about 140,000 clones, about 87% seen once; the top ten hold under 3%. This receptor was obtained from a human donor with COVID-19, enrolled during active disease. The donor label of this sample is uncertain. The material sequenced was peripheral blood. The genes are TRBV13 and TRBJ1-3, with TRBD1 matching over 10 bases. The CDR3 region is CASSSWTGGLTMAGNTIYF. The CDR3 DNA is TGTGCCAGCAGCTCGTGGACAGGGGGGTTAACTATGGCTGGAAACACCATATATTTT.